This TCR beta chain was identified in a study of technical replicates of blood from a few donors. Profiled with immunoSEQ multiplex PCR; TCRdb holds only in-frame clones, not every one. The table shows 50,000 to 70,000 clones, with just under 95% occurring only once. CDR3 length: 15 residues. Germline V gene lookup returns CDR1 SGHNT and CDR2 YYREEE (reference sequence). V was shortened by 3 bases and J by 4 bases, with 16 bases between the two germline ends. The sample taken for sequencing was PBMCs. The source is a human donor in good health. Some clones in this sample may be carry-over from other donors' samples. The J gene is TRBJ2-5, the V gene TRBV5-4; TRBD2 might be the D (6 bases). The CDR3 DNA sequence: TGTGCCAGCAGCTCCCGGGAGCAGCGGCCAGAGACCCAGTACTTC. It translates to CASSSREQRPETQYF.